The 13 T cell receptor beta chains given below trace back to one sample, sequenced in a study of blood T cell repertoires in COVID-19. The data were produced by immunoSEQ multiplex PCR, yet TCRdb's version contains in-frame clones alone and is incomplete. The sample records about 140,000 clones, nearly 80% being singletons. The material sequenced was PBMCs or T cells enriched from blood (not recorded which). These receptors were obtained from a woman between 50 and 59 years old who had recovered from COVID-19.

This chain uses TRBV3-1 (or the pseudogene TRBV3-2) with TRBJ1-1; 7 bases fit TRBD1. V was pared by 3 bases and J by 4 bases, with 8 bases of the junction left unmatched. Germline V CDR1 and CDR2: LGHDT, YNNKEL (reference sequence). CDR3 size: 15 residues. CDR3 in DNA: TGTGCCAGCAGCCACAAGCCTTCAGGGGGCACTGAAGCTTTCTTT. Translated: CASSHKPSGGTEAFF.

V and J are TRBV6-5 and TRBJ2-3; TRBD2 agrees at 10 bases. V was clipped by 6 bases and J by 3 bases; unmatched bases: 6. The CDR3 runs to 15 residues. CDR1 is MNHEY and CDR2 is SVGAGI in the germline V gene. For the CDR3, the DNA is TGTGCCAGCAGACTTAGCGGGGGGCAAACAGATACGCAGTATTTT. Translated: CASRLSGGQTDTQYF.

The chain carries TRBV11-3 and TRBJ2-7, with D perhaps TRBD2 (6 bases). The V gene lost 3 bases and the J gene lost 9 bases, with 15 bases spanning the gap. Per the germline V gene, CDR1 is SGHNT and CDR2 is YENEEA. The length of the CDR3 is 13 residues. The CDR3 DNA reads as TGTGCCAGCAGCTTTGAGGCCTACGGGGGGCAGTACTTC. It is translated as CASSFEAYGGQYF.

The V gene is TRBV2, the J gene TRBJ1-5, with 7 positions matching TRBD1. Germline lookup yields CDR1 SNHLY and CDR2 FYNNEI. The CDR3 runs 13 residues. Trimming took 1 base from V and 9 from J; bases not matched to a gene: 3. The CDR3 spells CASSEGRTGPQHF. Written as DNA, the CDR3 is TGTGCCAGCAGTGAAGGACGGACAGGGCCCCAGCATTTT.

This chain connects TRBV13 to TRBJ1-1; 7 positions match TRBD1. The CDR3 runs 13 residues. The J segment lost 11 bases and the V segment lost 0 bases, leaving 6 bases of the junction unmatched. Looked up from germline, CDR1 is PRHDT and CDR2 is FYEKMQ (reference sequence). The CDR3 sequence: CASSLGAGGWAFF. CDR3 DNA sequence: TGTGCCAGCAGCTTAGGGGCAGGGGGTTGGGCTTTCTTT.

The chain joins TRBV28 to TRBJ2-7; 7 nucleotides agree with TRBD2. V trimming: 6 bases; J trimming: 3 bases; junction bases outside the gene matches: 11. The CDR3 is 15 residues long. Germline lookup yields CDR1 MDHEN and CDR2 SYDVKM. The CDR3 DNA is TGTGCCAGCAGGACTCCGGGACTATCGGGCTACGAGCAGTACTTC. Translation: CASRTPGLSGYEQYF.

The chain employs TRBV24-1 and TRBJ1-4; possible D gene TRBD1, 6 bases. With 5 bases removed from V and 7 bases from J, the gap between germline ends came to 10 bases. This CDR3 is built from 13 residues. Germline CDR1 is KGHDR and CDR2 is SFDVKD. The CDR3 DNA reads as TGTGCCACCAGTGGGGGGCAGGGTGAAAAACTGTTTTTT. It yields the protein CATSGGQGEKLFF.

V usage is TRBV11-3 and J usage is TRBJ1-1; D is possibly TRBD1 (5 bases). The CDR3 contains 13 residues. The germline CDR1 and CDR2 sequences are SGHNT and YENEEA. V gave up 7 bases and J gave up 6 bases, with 15 bases separating them. The CDR3 DNA sequence: TGTGCCAGCAAGGGGAGCGGGTCCCCTGAAGCTTTCTTT. Protein sequence: CASKGSGSPEAFF.

The V and J genes are TRBV3-1 (or the pseudogene TRBV3-2) and TRBJ1-1; 9 nucleotides match TRBD1. The CDR3 totals 14 residues. CDR1 LGHDT and CDR2 YNNKEL come from the germline V gene (reference sequence). V was clipped by 5 bases and J by 1 base; unmatched bases: 2. CDR3 in DNA: TGTGCCAGCAGCGGACAGGGGAAGAACACTGAAGCTTTCTTT. Amino acids: CASSGQGKNTEAFF.

This rearrangement joins TRBV5-1 to TRBJ1-1; 8 bases map to TRBD1. The V and J ends lost 3 bases and 4 bases, in that order; junction bases with no gene match: 8. The CDR3 extends over 15 amino acids. Germline V CDR1 and CDR2: SGHRS, YFSETQ. The CDR3 loop is CASSYFTGQATEAFF. CDR3 coding DNA: TGCGCCAGCAGCTACTTCACGGGACAGGCCACTGAAGCTTTCTTT.

This rearrangement joins TRBV30 to TRBJ1-4; TRBD1 agrees at 7 bases. With V trimmed by 2 bases and J by 7 bases, 10 bases remained unmatched. The CDR3 is 15 amino acids. Germline V gene data show CDR1 as GTSNPN and CDR2 as SVGIG (reference sequence). The CDR3 loop is CAWSSGDSKTEKLFF. The CDR3 nucleotides are TGTGCCTGGAGTTCGGGGGACAGCAAAACTGAAAAACTGTTTTTT.

The chain employs TRBV6-5 and TRBJ1-5, with D possibly being TRBD1 (5 bases). CDR3 length equals 15 residues. V dropped 4 bases and J dropped 2 bases, with 12 bases sitting between them. Germline V gives CDR1 MNHEY, CDR2 SVGAGI. CDR3 protein: CASSSGGGRNQPQHF. In DNA, the CDR3 is TGTGCCAGCAGTTCGGGGGGGGGTCGCAATCAGCCCCAGCATTTT.

The genes are TRBV9 and TRBJ1-2; TRBD1 might be the D (6 bases). This CDR3 has 16 amino acids. From germline, CDR1 is SGDLS and CDR2 YYNGEE. With 0 bases removed from V and 3 bases from J, the gap between germline ends came to 15 bases. CDR3 in amino acids: CASSVARGRIDYGYTF. The CDR3 coding sequence is TGTGCCAGCAGCGTAGCCAGGGGACGAATTGACTATGGCTACACCTTC.